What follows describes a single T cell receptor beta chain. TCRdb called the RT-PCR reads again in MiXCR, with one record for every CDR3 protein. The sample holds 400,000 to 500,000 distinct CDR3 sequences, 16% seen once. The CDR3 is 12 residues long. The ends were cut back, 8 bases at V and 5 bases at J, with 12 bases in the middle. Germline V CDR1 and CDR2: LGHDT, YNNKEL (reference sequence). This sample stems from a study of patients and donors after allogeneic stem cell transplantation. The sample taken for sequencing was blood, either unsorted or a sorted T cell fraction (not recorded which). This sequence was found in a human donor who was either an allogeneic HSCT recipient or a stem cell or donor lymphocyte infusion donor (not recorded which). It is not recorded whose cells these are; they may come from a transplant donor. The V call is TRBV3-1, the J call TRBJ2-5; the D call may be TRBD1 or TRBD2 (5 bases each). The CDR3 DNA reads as TGTGCCAGCGGGGCAGGCGGGGAGACCCAGTACTTC. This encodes CASGAGGETQYF.